This passage covers 19 T cell receptor beta chains from one sample sequenced in a study of cytomegalovirus exposure and HLA in healthy donors. The primer mix had 60 Vbeta and 13 Jbeta primers. Method: immunoSEQ multiplex PCR; TCRdb's copy keeps in-frame clones and lacks some. The table records about 130,000 clones, 81% of them present only once. The source material was PBMCs. Receptors originate from a man aged 18 to 30 in good health and CMV-seronegative.

The V call is TRBV30, the J call TRBJ2-7; 9 nucleotides match TRBD1. V gave up 7 bases and J gave up 4 bases; unmatched junction bases: 2. CDR1 and CDR2 (germline): GTSNPN, SVGIG (reference sequence). The CDR3 runs to 11 residues. The CDR3 reads CALTGGYEQYF. CDR3 nucleotides: TGTGCCTTGACAGGGGGTTACGAGCAGTACTTC. Variable domain in full (rest from reference TRBV30 and TRBJ2-7): SQTIHQWPATLVQPVGSPLSLECTVEGTSNPNLYWYRQAAGRGLQLLFYSVGIGQISSEVPQNLSASRPQDRQFILSSKKLLLSDSGFYLCALTGGYEQYFGPGTRLTVT.

This clone was observed a single time. The V and J genes are TRBV30 and TRBJ2-3, with unresolved D. Germline values: CDR1 GTSNPN, CDR2 SVGIG (reference sequence). The CDR3 runs to 13 residues. V gave up 3 bases and J gave up 1 base, with 8 bases separating them. CDR3 residues: CAWSHGGTDTQYF. CDR3 nucleotide sequence: TGTGCCTGGAGCCACGGTGGCACAGATACGCAGTATTTT. The full variable domain, its missing parts supplied by reference TRBV30 and TRBJ2-3, is SQTIHQWPATLVQPVGSPLSLECTVEGTSNPNLYWYRQAAGRGLQLLFYSVGIGQISSEVPQNLSASRPQDRQFILSSKKLLLSDSGFYLCAWSHGGTDTQYFGPGTRLTVL.

The chain is built from TRBV30 and TRBJ1-6; 8 nucleotides align to TRBD1. Germline V gives CDR1 GTSNPN, CDR2 SVGIG (reference sequence). V lost 3 bases and J lost 4; bases outside the gene matches: 8. The CDR3 is 16 amino acids. The chain's CDR3 is CAWRPTGEGYNSPLHF. The CDR3 DNA reads as TGTGCCTGGAGGCCGACAGGGGAAGGTTATAATTCACCCCTCCACTTT. The variable domain in full, completed from reference TRBV30 and TRBJ1-6, reads SQTIHQWPATLVQPVGSPLSLECTVEGTSNPNLYWYRQAAGRGLQLLFYSVGIGQISSEVPQNLSASRPQDRQFILSSKKLLLSDSGFYLCAWRPTGEGYNSPLHFGNGTRLTVT.

The table lists this clone with a few counts. The chain carries TRBV10-3 and TRBJ1-2; D possibly corresponds to TRBD1 (5 bases). Deletions cut 6 bases from V and 4 bases from J, with 9 bases between. The CDR3 is 12 residues long. CDR1 is ENHRY and CDR2 is SYGVKD in the germline V gene. The CDR3 DNA reads TGTGCCATCAGAGACAGTATCTATGGCTACACCTTC. This sequence encodes CAIRDSIYGYTF.

There are a few counts of this clone. V and J are TRBV4-3 and TRBJ1-1, with 10 nucleotides matching TRBD1. Germline V CDR1 and CDR2: LGHNA, YSLEER. V gave up 4 bases and J gave up 11 bases; unmatched junction bases: 7. CDR3 length: 13 amino acids. This chain's CDR3 is CASSPGDRGSAFF. The CDR3 DNA follows: TGCGCCAGCAGCCCAGGGGACAGGGGATCGGCTTTCTTT.

The V call is TRBV6-5, the J call TRBJ2-3; D is uncertain. The CDR3 sequence is 16 residues long. The V end lost 0 bases, the J end lost 1 base, and 11 bases lay between the germline ends. The V gene's germline CDR1 is MNHEY and CDR2 SVGAGI. As DNA, the CDR3 is TGTGCCAGCAGTTACTCCCTCGTCCCTGGCACAGATACGCAGTATTTT. Residues: CASSYSLVPGTDTQYF.

The genes are TRBV10-2 and TRBJ1-1; D possibly corresponds to TRBD1 (5 bases). The CDR3 loop spans 12 amino acids. V was trimmed by 0 bases and J by 9 bases, leaving 8 bases between them. CDR1 is WSHSY and CDR2 is SAAADI in the germline V gene. CDR3 DNA sequence: TGCGCCAGCAGTGAGTCGTCAGGGAAAGCTTTCTTT. Translation gives CASSESSGKAFF.

In its sample, this clone was seen a few times. The CDR3 DNA reads as TGTGCCAGCAGCGGCCCGGGTAGGAACACCGGGGAGCTGTTTTTT. This encodes CASSGPGRNTGELFF. V gene TRBV14 combines with J gene TRBJ2-2; unclear D gene. The CDR3 length is 15 residues. The germline V and J ends were trimmed by 5 bases and 1 base, with 11 bases remaining between them. Germline CDR1 reads SGHDN; CDR2 reads FVKESK.

This clone turned up a few times. This chain joins TRBV5-5 and TRBJ2-5, with 7 positions matching TRBD1. Germline CDR1 reads SGHKS; CDR2 reads YYEKEE (reference sequence). V was clipped by 5 bases and J by 6 bases; unmatched bases: 7. This CDR3 region has 13 residues. CDR3 nucleotide sequence: TGTGCCAGCAGAATAACAGGGGAAAAGACCCAGTACTTC. It yields the protein CASRITGEKTQYF.

The J gene is TRBJ1-6, the V gene TRBV20-1; D unclear. Germline lookup yields CDR1 DFQATT and CDR2 SNEGSKA (reference sequence). There are 11 residues in the CDR3. V lost 3 bases to trimming and J lost 7 bases, with 4 bases between them. The CDR3 sequence: CSASLNSPLHF. The CDR3 DNA follows: TGCAGTGCTAGCCTCAATTCACCCCTCCACTTT.

V usage is TRBV2 and J usage is TRBJ2-1; maybe TRBD2 (6 bases). The CDR3 contains 14 residues. Trimming pared 8 bases from V and 4 bases from J, leaving 15 bases between. The germline CDR1 and CDR2 sequences are SNHLY and FYNNEI. The CDR3 loop is CASAEKGGYNEQFF. The CDR3 nucleotides read TGTGCCAGCGCCGAAAAGGGAGGATACAATGAGCAGTTCTTC.

This chain joins TRBV29-1 and TRBJ1-1, with D possibly TRBD1 on 6 matching bases. This CDR3 region has 13 residues. V lost 5 bases, J lost 5 bases, and 15 bases lay in between. Germline V gene data show CDR1 as SQVTM and CDR2 as ANQGSEA. In nucleotides, the CDR3 is TGCAGCGTTAGCGACAGGTTGGGGACTGAAGCTTTCTTT. This sequence encodes CSVSDRLGTEAFF.

V gene TRBV7-2 combines with J gene TRBJ2-7, with D hard to call. The CDR3 has 12 residues. Germline CDR1 SGHTA, CDR2 FQGNSA. Trimming shortened V by 5 bases and J by 2 bases, and 7 bases separated the two germline ends. The CDR3 loop is CASSPRAYEQYF. CDR3 sequence (DNA): TGTGCCAGCAGCCCGAGAGCCTACGAGCAGTACTTC.

The V gene is TRBV7-9, the J gene TRBJ1-1, with D perhaps matching TRBD1 (5 bases). V was shortened by 1 base and J by 7 bases, with 7 bases between the two germline ends. This CDR3 comprises 12 residues. CDR1 and CDR2 (germline): SEHNR, FQNEAQ (reference sequence). CDR3 bases: TGTGCCAGCAGCTTAGGGGGGGGTGAAGCTTTCTTT. Its translation: CASSLGGGEAFF.

This sequence joins TRBV5-1 and TRBJ2-5; possibly TRBD2 for D (6 bases). Trimming removed 0 bases from V and 6 bases from J, with 15 bases in between. There are 15 residues in the CDR3. In germline, CDR1 is SGHRS, CDR2 YFSETQ. The CDR3 nucleotides read TGCGCCAGCAGCTTGGGTATAGGAGGGTCCCAGACCCAGTACTTC. Translating it yields CASSLGIGGSQTQYF.

The chain joins TRBV2 to TRBJ1-5; 11 bases match TRBD1. J lost 8 bases, V lost 11 bases, and 8 bases had no gene match. This CDR3 region has 13 residues. The V gene's germline CDR1 is SNHLY and CDR2 FYNNEI. CDR3 DNA: TGTGCCGCTGAGGACAGGGGGCAGGAGCCCCAGCATTTT. This encodes CAAEDRGQEPQHF.

This clone is a singleton in its sample. The CDR3: CASSYSMAADTQYF. The CDR3 DNA reads TGTGCCAGCAGTTACTCGATGGCCGCAGATACGCAGTATTTT. The V call is TRBV6-5, the J call TRBJ2-3; D uncertain. Germline V gives CDR1 MNHEY, CDR2 SVGAGI. The V gene lost 0 bases and the J gene lost 4 bases, with 8 bases spanning the gap. The CDR3 loop spans 14 amino acids.

The gene calls are TRBV4-3 and TRBJ1-2, with 7 bases aligning to TRBD1. Germline-derived CDR1 and CDR2 are LGHNA and YSLEER. This CDR3 has 14 residues. J lost 4 bases, V lost 3 bases, and 5 bases had no gene match. The CDR3 protein is CASSQNRGGYGYTF. In nucleotides, the CDR3 is TGCGCCAGCAGCCAGAACAGGGGTGGCTATGGCTACACCTTC.

In this sample, this clone turned up a few times. V gene TRBV4-3 combines with J gene TRBJ2-7, with TRBD2 matching 11 bases. Trimming at V came to 1 base and at J to 2 bases, leaving 7 bases not matched to a gene. The CDR3 loop spans 17 amino acids. Germline assignment: CDR1 LGHNA and CDR2 YSLEER. DNA for the CDR3: TGCGCCAGCAGCCAAGCGCCTAGCGGGGGGAACCCCTACGAGCAGTACTTC. Encoded protein: CASSQAPSGGNPYEQYF.